Listed here are 19 T cell receptor beta chains from one sample, sequenced in a study of human T cells and chemical hapten exposure. TCRdb re-derived calls from the RACE reads in MiXCR, one entry per CDR3 protein. This table holds about 300,000 distinct CDR3 sequences, approximately 5.8% found once. Time point specified: pre-sensitization, week 0. Treatment meaning: therapeutic diphenylcyclopropenone sensitization with weekly scalp DPC. Here the sequenced sample was whole blood, taken in connection with sensitization to the hapten diphenylcyclopropenone (DPC). The origin of the receptors is a woman between 18 and 29 years old with alopecia areata. Some clones in this sample may be carry-over from other donors' samples.

About this clonotype: Compared with germline, one end of the junction differs, possibly owing to a read error. The rearrangement joins TRBV9 to TRBJ2-3; D is uncertain. The CDR3 runs to 12 residues. The germline gives CDR1 SGDLS, CDR2 YYNGEE. CDR3 sequence: CASSSYTVTQYF. The CDR3 DNA sequence: TGTGCCAGCAGCTCCTACACAGTTACGCAGTATTTT.

The table lists this clonotype with a few counts. The J gene is TRBJ2-4, the V gene TRBV20-1; D gene ambiguous. V lost 4 bases to trimming and J lost 3 bases, with 16 bases between them. The CDR3 runs to 15 residues. CDR1 is DFQATT and CDR2 is SNEGSKA in the germline V gene (reference sequence). CDR3 region: CSATDPGSLKNIQYF. DNA for the CDR3: TGCAGTGCTACTGACCCCGGGTCCCTCAAAAACATTCAGTACTTC.

This clonotype showed up just a few times. The rearrangement uses TRBV6-4 and TRBJ2-1; TRBD1 might be the D (5 bases). CDR3 length: 15 residues. Germline V CDR1 and CDR2: MRHNA, SNTAGT. Trimming pared 3 bases from V and 0 bases from J, leaving 9 bases between. The CDR3 bases are TGTGCCAGCAGTGAAACAGACAGCTCCTACAATGAGCAGTTCTTC. Amino acids: CASSETDSSYNEQFF.

At least ten counts were recorded for this clonotype. The V and J genes are TRBV6-5 and TRBJ2-1; TRBD1 agrees at 11 bases. Per the germline V gene, CDR1 is MNHEY and CDR2 is SVGAGI. V dropped 6 bases and J dropped 2; count of bases not matched to a gene: 6. This CDR3 has 16 amino acids. This chain's CDR3 is CASRGDRGIPYNEQFF. For the CDR3, the DNA is TGTGCCAGCAGAGGGGACAGGGGGATCCCCTACAATGAGCAGTTCTTC.

The chain is built from TRBV4-1 and TRBJ2-1, with TRBD2 identical over 12 bases. CDR3 length: 19 residues. V gave up 1 base and J gave up 0 bases; unmatched junction bases: 7. CDR1 and CDR2 (germline): MGHRA, YSYEKL. CDR3 sequence (DNA): TGCGCCAGCAGCCAAGGAACCCTAGCGGGGGGGCCCTCCTACAATGAGCAGTTCTTC. This sequence encodes CASSQGTLAGGPSYNEQFF.

This clonotype was counted only a few times. This chain connects TRBV5-5 to TRBJ2-7; 11 bases are a match to TRBD2. The CDR3 covers 14 residues. Germline V gene lookup returns CDR1 SGHKS and CDR2 YYEKEE (reference sequence). V gave up 2 bases and J gave up 6 bases; unmatched junction bases: 4. In DNA, the CDR3 is TGTGCCAGCAGCTTAGGGACTAGCGGACTCGAGCAGTACTTC. This translates into CASSLGTSGLEQYF.

This clonotype was observed many times. V usage is TRBV18 and J usage is TRBJ1-1; TRBD1 agrees at 7 bases. Per the germline V gene, CDR1 is KGHSH and CDR2 is LQKENI. CDR3 length: 16 amino acids. V shed 3 bases, J shed 8 bases, and the junction held 15 bases outside the gene matches. CDR3 sequence (DNA): TGTGCCAGCTCACCGACGATGCTGGACAGGTCATCGGAAGCTTTCTTT. It is translated as CASSPTMLDRSSEAFF. The full variable domain, in which reference TRBV18 and TRBJ1-1 provide the parts outside the CDR3, is NAGVMQNPRHLVRRRGQEARLRCSPMKGHSHVYWYRQLPEEGLKFMVYLQKENIIDESGMPKERFSAEFPKEGPSILRIQQVVRGDSAAYFCASSPTMLDRSSEAFFGQGTRLTVV.

The V and J genes are TRBV5-1 and TRBJ1-5; tentatively, D is TRBD1 (6 bases). This CDR3 comprises 16 residues. V was cut by 0 bases and J by 0 bases, with 10 bases left in between. Germline CDR1 reads SGHRS; CDR2 reads YFSETQ. The CDR3 loop reads CASSLDPGDSNQPQHF. In DNA form, the CDR3 reads TGCGCCAGCAGCTTGGACCCAGGGGATAGCAATCAGCCCCAGCATTTT.

This clonotype turned up a few times. The chain recombines TRBV5-1 with TRBJ2-2, with unresolved D. V shed 4 bases and J shed 6 bases, with 10 bases lying between them. CDR1 and CDR2 from the germline V gene are SGHRS and YFSETQ. This CDR3 is 13 amino acids long. The CDR3 DNA is TGCGCCAGCAGCATAGAACCGGCCGGGGAGCTGTTTTTT. Protein product: CASSIEPAGELFF. The full variable domain, its missing parts supplied by reference TRBV5-1 and TRBJ2-2, is KAGVTQTPRYLIKTRGQQVTLSCSPISGHRSVSWYQQTPGQGLQFLFEYFSETQRNKGNFPGRFSGRQFSNSRSEMNVSTLELGDSALYLCASSIEPAGELFFGEGSRLTVL.

This clonotype was recorded many times. The gene calls are TRBV10-3 and TRBJ2-5; the D is unclear. The CDR3 is made up of 11 amino acids. The germline V gene encodes CDR1 ENHRY and CDR2 SYGVKD. Trimming stripped 6 bases from V and 3 bases from J, with 5 bases between. The CDR3 is CAISFKETQYF. CDR3 nucleotide sequence: TGTGCCATCAGCTTTAAAGAGACCCAGTACTTC.

This clonotype was seen ten or more times. The chain combines TRBV29-1 with TRBJ2-3; no reliable D call. Per the germline V gene, CDR1 is SQVTM and CDR2 is ANQGSEA. The CDR3 is 13 amino acids. V lost 8 bases and J 0 bases, leaving 12 bases between the germline ends. CDR3 DNA sequence: TGCAGCTACTCAGTCCCCAGCACAGATACGCAGTATTTT. Amino acid sequence: CSYSVPSTDTQYF.

The chain has TRBV10-3 and TRBJ1-3; perhaps TRBD1 as D (5 bases). V shed 3 bases and J shed 2 bases, with 11 bases lying between them. In germline, CDR1 is ENHRY, CDR2 SYGVKD. This CDR3 comprises 15 residues. The CDR3 DNA reads as TGTGCCATCAGTGACCCCGCAGGGCCTGGAAACACCATATATTTT. It codes for CAISDPAGPGNTIYF.

This rearrangement joins TRBV7-2 to TRBJ2-4; 9 nucleotides align to TRBD1. There are 14 residues in the CDR3. V lost 4 bases and J lost 5; bases outside the gene matches: 3. Germline assignment: CDR1 SGHTA and CDR2 FQGNSA. The CDR3 DNA reads TGTGCCAGCAGCTCCCGGACAGGGGAAAACATTCAGTACTTC. Its protein product is CASSSRTGENIQYF.

In its sample, this clonotype was seen many times. The J gene is TRBJ1-2, the V gene TRBV12-3 or TRBV12-4, with D perhaps TRBD1 (5 bases). Trimming removed 6 bases at V and 4 bases at J, with 12 bases between. The CDR3 length is 13 residues. CDR3 loop: CASRDWGGYGYTF. The CDR3 region has the DNA TGTGCCAGCAGGGACTGGGGGGGCTATGGCTACACCTTC.

The sample holds a few counts of this clonotype. The chain recombines TRBV3-1 with TRBJ2-7; TRBD1 might be the D (5 bases). V dropped 5 bases and J dropped 2 bases, with 16 bases sitting between them. The CDR3 consists of 15 residues. Germline lookup yields CDR1 LGHDT and CDR2 YNNKEL (reference sequence). The CDR3 DNA sequence: TGTGCCAGCAGCTCGACGATCGACAGCCCCTACGAGCAGTACTTC. It codes for CASSSTIDSPYEQYF.

In its sample, this clonotype was seen a few times. The chain uses TRBV6-6 and TRBJ1-5; no reliable D call. Germline CDR1 reads MNHNY; CDR2 reads SVGAGI (reference sequence). The CDR3 is 14 residues long. Between the trimmed V and J ends, which lost 0 bases and 4 bases, there was a span of 7 bases. As DNA, the CDR3 is TGTGCCAGCAGTTACTCGACCCCAAATCAGCCCCAGCATTTT. Its translation: CASSYSTPNQPQHF.

This clonotype was counted at least ten times. The genes are TRBV4-1 and TRBJ1-1; no definite D call. Trimming stripped 6 bases from V and 0 bases from J, with 11 bases between. The CDR3 is made up of 14 amino acids. Germline assignment: CDR1 MGHRA and CDR2 YSYEKL. CDR3 nucleotides: TGCGCCAGCAGTGCGGTGGGGATGAACACTGAAGCTTTCTTT. Its translation: CASSAVGMNTEAFF.

This clonotype came up a few times. V usage is TRBV20-1 and J usage is TRBJ2-7; 7 bases line up with TRBD2. The CDR3 has 14 residues. Germline values: CDR1 DFQATT, CDR2 SNEGSKA (reference sequence). V shed 0 bases, J shed 5 bases, and the junction held 7 bases outside the gene matches. The CDR3 nucleotides read TGCAGTGCTAGAGATCCGTCTAGCGGCAACGAGCAGTACTTC. It codes for CSARDPSSGNEQYF.

The chain couples TRBV7-2 to TRBJ2-3, with TRBD2 matching 7 bases. CDR3 length: 14 residues. Germline V gene lookup returns CDR1 SGHTA and CDR2 FQGNSA. With V trimmed by 5 bases and J by 2 bases, 4 bases remained unmatched. CDR3 DNA sequence: TGTGCCAGCAGCCAAACTAGCGTCACAGATACGCAGTATTTT. It encodes CASSQTSVTDTQYF.